The 32 T cell receptor beta chains below come from one sample, sequenced in a study of CD8 T cells in Susac syndrome. Reverse transcription used roughly 0.45 to 1 ug RNA and random hexamers. TCRdb itself ran the immunoSEQ multiplex PCR reads through MiXCR, one entry per CDR3 protein. Of around 140,000 distinct CDR3 sequences in the sample, around 94% were seen once. Sequenced sample: CD4+ T cells from PBMCs. The receptors derive from a human donor in good health.

The chain is built from TRBV5-1 and TRBJ2-7; 10 nucleotides align to TRBD2. Germline V CDR1 and CDR2: SGHRS, YFSETQ. The CDR3 extends over 15 amino acids. V dropped 4 bases and J dropped 3; count of bases not matched to a gene: 7. Here the CDR3 DNA reads TGCGCCAGCAGCCCGGGACTAGCGAAGAACTACGAGCAGTACTTC. It encodes CASSPGLAKNYEQYF. The entire variable domain, with the rest obtained from reference TRBV5-1 and TRBJ2-7, is as follows: KAGVTQTPRYLIKTRGQQVTLSCSPISGHRSVSWYQQTPGQGLQFLFEYFSETQRNKGNFPGRFSGRQFSNSRSEMNVSTLELGDSALYLCASSPGLAKNYEQYFGPGTRLTVT.

The gene calls are TRBV29-1 and TRBJ2-1; 7 nucleotides line up with TRBD2. The CDR3 sequence is 15 residues long. After removal of 6 bases from V and 4 bases from J, the junction contained 12 bases not matched to a gene. CDR1 SQVTM and CDR2 ANQGSEA come from the germline V gene. CDR3 in amino acids: CSVSGGASGYNEQFF. The DNA for the CDR3 is TGCAGCGTCTCCGGTGGGGCTAGCGGTTACAATGAGCAGTTCTTC.

The rearrangement links TRBV2 to TRBJ2-1; D call uncertain. This CDR3 has 16 residues. Germline-derived CDR1 and CDR2 are SNHLY and FYNNEI. Trimming left V 6 bases short and J 2 bases short, with 17 bases between. In DNA form, the CDR3 reads TGTGCCAGCAGACCCGGTTCCACTCGGGCCTACAATGAGCAGTTCTTC. This translates into CASRPGSTRAYNEQFF. Supplemented by reference TRBV2 and TRBJ2-1, the full variable domain reads EPEVTQTPSHQVTQMGQEVILRCVPISNHLYFYWYRQILGQKVEFLVSFYNNEISEKSEIFDDQFSVERPDGSNFTLKIRSTKLEDSAMYFCASRPGSTRAYNEQFFGPGTRLTVL.

This chain connects TRBV12-3 or TRBV12-4 to TRBJ1-1; no clear D. V was trimmed by 6 bases and J by 4 bases, leaving 12 bases between them. This CDR3 spans 13 amino acids. The CDR3 DNA reads as TGTGCCAGCAGCCTCCCCGTGCTCACTGAAGCTTTCTTT. It yields the protein CASSLPVLTEAFF.

V is TRBV7-8 and J is TRBJ1-4; no reliable D call. Trimming stripped 4 bases from V and 8 bases from J, with 5 bases between. Germline V gene lookup returns CDR1 SGHVS and CDR2 FQNEAQ. The CDR3 is made up of 11 amino acids. CDR3 amino acids: CASSSTEKLFF. CDR3 nucleotide sequence: TGTGCCAGCAGCTCAACGGAAAAACTGTTTTTT.

J is TRBJ2-5 and V is TRBV12-3 or TRBV12-4; the D is unclear. The CDR3 extends over 13 amino acids. Trimming removed 6 bases at V and 0 bases at J, with 8 bases between. CDR3 amino acids: CASSMTHQETQYF. As DNA, the CDR3 is TGTGCCAGCAGCATGACACACCAAGAGACCCAGTACTTC.

V is TRBV11-2 and J is TRBJ2-6, with TRBD1 identical over 7 bases. CDR1 is SGHAT, CDR2 FQNNGV, per germline. After removal of 6 bases from V and 0 bases from J, the junction contained 11 bases not matched to a gene. The CDR3 is made up of 18 amino acids. The CDR3 DNA follows: TGTGCCAGCAGTTCCTCGACAGGGCCACCCTCTGGGGCCAACGTCCTGACTTTC. This codes for CASSSSTGPPSGANVLTF.

CDR3 loop: CASSLDNSYGYTF. In DNA form, the CDR3 reads TGCGCCAGCAGCCTCGACAATTCCTATGGCTACACCTTC. The rearrangement links TRBV5-1 to TRBJ1-2; unclear D gene. The CDR3 has 13 amino acids. Germline V gene sequence: CDR1 SGHRS, CDR2 YFSETQ. V lost 4 bases and J 4 bases, leaving 11 bases between the germline ends.

The genes are TRBV19 and TRBJ2-5; TRBD2 is a possible D gene (6 bases). Per the germline V gene, CDR1 is LNHDA and CDR2 is SQIVND (reference sequence). V lost 5 bases and J 5 bases, leaving 15 bases between the germline ends. This CDR3 has 14 amino acids. CDR3 region: CASSPREREETQYF. Written as DNA, the CDR3 is TGTGCCAGTAGTCCTCGGGAGAGGGAGGAGACCCAGTACTTC.

V gene TRBV19 combines with J gene TRBJ2-7; D possibly matches TRBD1 or TRBD2 (7 bases each). V was cut by 4 bases and J by 4 bases, with 17 bases left in between. Germline V lookup: CDR1 LNHDA, CDR2 SQIVND (reference sequence). This CDR3 is built from 15 residues. CDR3 in amino acids: CASSKGAGEAYEQYF. CDR3 nucleotides: TGTGCCAGTAGTAAGGGGGCGGGAGAAGCTTACGAGCAGTACTTC.

The DNA of the CDR3 is TGTGCCAGCAGTGATTGGGGAGGGAATGGCTACACCTTC. This encodes CASSDWGGNGYTF. The J gene is TRBJ1-2, the V gene TRBV2; no definite D call. V was clipped by 3 bases and J by 6 bases, with 11 bases between them. The CDR3 runs 13 residues. Germline V gene sequence: CDR1 SNHLY, CDR2 FYNNEI.

The chain links TRBV7-2 to TRBJ2-7; 7 bases align to TRBD2. CDR3 length equals 14 residues. J lost 7 bases, V lost 7 bases, and 13 bases had no gene match. Germline values: CDR1 SGHTA, CDR2 FQGNSA. As DNA, the CDR3 is TGTGCCAGCATTTTTAGCGGGTCCTCTAGGGAGCAGTACTTC. Translated, it gives CASIFSGSSREQYF.

This clonotype was picked up one time. The CDR3 loop reads CSARYYYRDRLSGGPEETQYF. The CDR3 nucleotides read TGCAGTGCTAGATACTATTACCGGGACAGGTTAAGTGGTGGTCCAGAAGAGACCCAGTACTTC. The V call is TRBV20-1, the J call TRBJ2-5; TRBD1 matches at 8 bases. The ends lost 2 bases at V and 3 bases at J; junction bases unmatched: 26. CDR3 length: 21 residues. Germline V gives CDR1 DFQATT, CDR2 SNEGSKA (reference sequence).

The chain couples TRBV4-2 to TRBJ1-5, with D uncertain. The CDR3 length is 14 residues. The V gene lost 1 base and the J gene lost 7 bases, with 11 bases spanning the gap. CDR1 is LGHNA, CDR2 YNFKEQ, per germline. CDR3 residues: CASSQGFNGQPQHF. CDR3 nucleotide sequence: TGTGCCAGCAGCCAAGGGTTTAACGGGCAGCCCCAGCATTTT.

The J gene is TRBJ2-5, the V gene TRBV6-1, with D unclear. The CDR3 is 12 residues long. V was trimmed by 7 bases and J by 4 bases, leaving 10 bases between them. Looked up from germline, CDR1 is MNHNS and CDR2 is SASEGT. CDR3 sequence reads: CASTWKRETQYF. The CDR3 bases are TGTGCCAGCACCTGGAAAAGAGAGACCCAGTACTTC.

V gene TRBV6-2 or TRBV6-3 combines with J gene TRBJ1-1; no definite D call. The V end lost 4 bases, the J end lost 4 bases, and 13 bases lay between the germline ends. This CDR3 comprises 14 residues. Germline CDR1 reads MNHEY; CDR2 reads SVGEGT. The CDR3 loop reads CASSFLQVGTEAFF. DNA for the CDR3: TGTGCCAGCAGTTTCCTGCAGGTGGGCACTGAAGCTTTCTTT.

The V gene is TRBV27, the J gene TRBJ1-2, with D possibly matching TRBD1 (6 bases). The CDR3 is 15 amino acids. V lost 5 bases, J lost 4 bases, and 17 bases lay in between. CDR1 is MNHEY, CDR2 SMNVEV, per germline (reference sequence). This CDR3 reads CASSLEGGRGYGYTF. CDR3 coding DNA: TGTGCCAGCAGTCTGGAAGGGGGGAGGGGCTATGGCTACACCTTC.

This CDR3 reads CSVEDLSPAANEKLFF. In DNA form, the CDR3 reads TGCAGCGTTGAAGATCTATCCCCGGCAGCTAATGAAAAACTGTTTTTT. The V gene is TRBV29-1, the J gene TRBJ1-4; D uncertain. This CDR3 contains 16 residues. Trimming removed 0 bases at V and 3 bases at J, with 14 bases between. CDR1 SQVTM and CDR2 ANQGSEA come from the germline V gene. Supplemented by reference TRBV29-1 and TRBJ1-4, the full variable domain reads SAVISQKPSRDICQRGTSLTIQCQVDSQVTMMFWYRQQPGQSLTLIATANQGSEATYESGFVIDKFPISRPNLTFSTLTVSNMSPEDSSIYLCSVEDLSPAANEKLFFGSGTQLSVL.

This chain uses TRBV7-9 with TRBJ1-2; 7 bases map to TRBD1. V gave up 0 bases and J gave up 0 bases; unmatched junction bases: 1. The V gene's germline CDR1 is SEHNR and CDR2 FQNEAQ (reference sequence). There are 15 residues in the CDR3. CDR3 loop: CASSLATGTNYGYTF. The CDR3 DNA sequence: TGTGCCAGCAGCTTAGCGACAGGGACTAACTATGGCTACACCTTC.

Here the CDR3 DNA reads TGTGCCAGTAAACGGGAGGGAACCTCCGGGGAGCTGTTTTTT. Translated, it gives CASKREGTSGELFF. This chain connects TRBV19 to TRBJ2-2, with 8 bases lining up with TRBD2. The CDR3 consists of 14 residues. V lost 7 bases, J lost 6 bases, and 7 bases stayed unmatched. Looked up from germline, CDR1 is LNHDA and CDR2 is SQIVND (reference sequence).

The chain recombines TRBV28 with TRBJ2-5, with 13 bases identical to TRBD2. The germline CDR1 and CDR2 sequences are MDHEN and SYDVKM. The CDR3 covers 18 residues. The V gene end was trimmed by 2 bases and the J gene end by 5 bases; junction bases not matched to a gene: 11. CDR3 in DNA: TGTGCCAGCAGTTTAAGGGGACTAGCGGGGACCCGGGTGGAGACCCAGTACTTC. This translates into CASSLRGLAGTRVETQYF.

The chain has TRBV30 and TRBJ2-5; 8 bases fit TRBD2. The CDR3 spans 15 residues. V trimming: 0 bases; J trimming: 5 bases; junction bases outside the gene matches: 8. The germline V gene encodes CDR1 GTSNPN and CDR2 SVGIG (reference sequence). The CDR3 DNA reads as TGTGCCTGGAGTGTCAATAGCGGGGATGGGGAGACCCAGTACTTC. The encoded protein is CAWSVNSGDGETQYF. Full variable domain (remainder filled in from reference TRBV30 and TRBJ2-5): SQTIHQWPATLVQPVGSPLSLECTVEGTSNPNLYWYRQAAGRGLQLLFYSVGIGQISSEVPQNLSASRPQDRQFILSSKKLLLSDSGFYLCAWSVNSGDGETQYFGPGTRLLVL.

The chain joins TRBV2 to TRBJ2-5; TRBD2 matches at 13 bases. CDR1 and CDR2 from the germline V gene are SNHLY and FYNNEI. V lost 2 bases, J lost 8 bases, and 8 bases stayed unmatched. This CDR3 contains 16 residues. The CDR3 DNA reads as TGTGCCAGCAGTGAATTTGGGACTAGCGGGGCTGGAACCCAGTACTTC. Amino acids: CASSEFGTSGAGTQYF. The whole variable domain, filled in from reference TRBV2 and TRBJ2-5, reads EPEVTQTPSHQVTQMGQEVILRCVPISNHLYFYWYRQILGQKVEFLVSFYNNEISEKSEIFDDQFSVERPDGSNFTLKIRSTKLEDSAMYFCASSEFGTSGAGTQYFGPGTRLLVL.

The rearrangement uses TRBV4-2 and TRBJ2-1, with 8 bases matching TRBD2. The CDR3 extends over 16 amino acids. Trimming cost V 6 bases and J 8 bases; bases outside gene matches: 15. CDR1 is LGHNA, CDR2 YNFKEQ, per germline. The CDR3 reads CASSWSGTRGGDEQFF. The DNA for the CDR3 is TGTGCCAGCAGTTGGTCAGGGACTAGGGGAGGGGATGAGCAGTTCTTC.

This clonotype was found once. The CDR3 coding sequence is TGTGCCAGCTCTGGACAGCCTCTCGCCTACGAGCAGTACTTC. Amino acid sequence: CASSGQPLAYEQYF. The gene calls are TRBV28 and TRBJ2-7; a weak D match, TRBD1 (6 bases). V shed 8 bases and J shed 2 bases, with 16 bases lying between them. The CDR3 sequence is 14 residues long. The germline CDR1 and CDR2 sequences are MDHEN and SYDVKM.

The chain is built from TRBV20-1 and TRBJ2-7; the D is unclear. Germline CDR1 is DFQATT and CDR2 is SNEGSKA (reference sequence). The V end lost 0 bases, the J end lost 3 bases, and 9 bases lay between the germline ends. This CDR3 region has 13 residues. The CDR3 sequence is CSAREWRNYEQYF. The CDR3 region has the DNA TGCAGTGCTAGAGAATGGCGTAACTACGAGCAGTACTTC.

This rearrangement joins TRBV5-1 to TRBJ2-5; 7 nucleotides line up with TRBD1. The germline V gene encodes CDR1 SGHRS and CDR2 YFSETQ. J gave up 5 bases and V 4 bases, and 8 bases lay outside the gene matches. This CDR3 has 14 amino acids. For the CDR3, the DNA is TGCGCCAGCAGCACGCCGGGACAGCTGGAGACCCAGTACTTC. It specifies CASSTPGQLETQYF.

V is TRBV3-1 and J is TRBJ2-2, with D uncertain. The CDR3 is 12 amino acids. Germline V gene data show CDR1 as LGHDT and CDR2 as YNNKEL (reference sequence). V lost 3 bases and J 7 bases, leaving 6 bases between the germline ends. The CDR3 DNA reads as TGTGCCAGCAGCCAGGGATACGGGGAGCTGTTTTTT. Translated: CASSQGYGELFF.

The rearrangement uses TRBV19 and TRBJ1-2, with 9 bases lining up with TRBD1. V was pared by 4 bases and J by 5 bases, with 2 bases of the junction left unmatched. The CDR3 length is 13 residues. CDR1 LNHDA and CDR2 SQIVND come from the germline V gene (reference sequence). Here the CDR3 DNA reads TGTGCCAGTAGTACGGGACAGGGATATGGCTACACCTTC. The encoded protein is CASSTGQGYGYTF. Based on the CDR3 plus reference TRBV19 and TRBJ1-2, the full variable domain is DGGITQSPKYLFRKEGQNVTLSCEQNLNHDAMYWYRQDPGQGLRLIYYSQIVNDFQKGDIAEGYSVSREKKESFPLTVTSAQKNPTAFYLCASSTGQGYGYTFGSGTRLTVV.

The chain joins TRBV27 to TRBJ2-2, with 7 bases identical to TRBD1. Germline values: CDR1 MNHEY, CDR2 SMNVEV (reference sequence). V was clipped by 5 bases and J by 6 bases; unmatched bases: 6. CDR3 size: 14 residues. CDR3 residues: CASSKGTAAGELFF. The CDR3 coding sequence is TGTGCCAGCAGTAAAGGGACAGCCGCCGGGGAGCTGTTTTTT.

In this sample, this clonotype turned up once. The V gene is TRBV18, the J gene TRBJ2-4; D not resolved. Trimming pared 3 bases from V and 4 bases from J, leaving 10 bases between. CDR3 length equals 14 residues. Germline V gives CDR1 KGHSH, CDR2 LQKENI. CDR3 sequence (DNA): TGTGCCAGCTCACCGGCAGGAACAAAAAACATTCAGTACTTC. Translating it yields CASSPAGTKNIQYF.

This chain links TRBV18 with TRBJ2-7; TRBD1 might be the D (5 bases). The germline gives CDR1 KGHSH, CDR2 LQKENI. With 3 bases removed from V and 2 bases from J, the gap between germline ends came to 17 bases. This CDR3 spans 16 amino acids. CDR3 sequence reads: CASSPMGSAGTYEQYF. CDR3 DNA: TGTGCCAGCTCACCGATGGGCAGTGCAGGGACCTACGAGCAGTACTTC.